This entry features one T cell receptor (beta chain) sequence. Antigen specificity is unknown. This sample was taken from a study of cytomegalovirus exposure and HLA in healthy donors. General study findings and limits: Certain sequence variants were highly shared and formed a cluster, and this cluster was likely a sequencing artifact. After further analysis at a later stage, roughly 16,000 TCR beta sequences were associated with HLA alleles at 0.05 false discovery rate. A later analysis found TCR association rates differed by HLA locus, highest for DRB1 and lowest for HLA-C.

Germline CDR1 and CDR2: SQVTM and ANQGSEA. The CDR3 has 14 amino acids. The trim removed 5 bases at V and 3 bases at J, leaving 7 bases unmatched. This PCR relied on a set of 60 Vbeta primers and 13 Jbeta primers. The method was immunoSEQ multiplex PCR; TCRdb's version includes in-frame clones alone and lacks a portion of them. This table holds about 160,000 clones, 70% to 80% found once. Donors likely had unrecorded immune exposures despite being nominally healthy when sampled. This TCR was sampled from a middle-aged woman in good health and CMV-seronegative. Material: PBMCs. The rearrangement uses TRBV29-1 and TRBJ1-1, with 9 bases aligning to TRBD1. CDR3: CSVFKTGGDTEAFF. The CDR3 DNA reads TGCAGCGTTTTTAAGACAGGGGGGGACACTGAAGCTTTCTTT.